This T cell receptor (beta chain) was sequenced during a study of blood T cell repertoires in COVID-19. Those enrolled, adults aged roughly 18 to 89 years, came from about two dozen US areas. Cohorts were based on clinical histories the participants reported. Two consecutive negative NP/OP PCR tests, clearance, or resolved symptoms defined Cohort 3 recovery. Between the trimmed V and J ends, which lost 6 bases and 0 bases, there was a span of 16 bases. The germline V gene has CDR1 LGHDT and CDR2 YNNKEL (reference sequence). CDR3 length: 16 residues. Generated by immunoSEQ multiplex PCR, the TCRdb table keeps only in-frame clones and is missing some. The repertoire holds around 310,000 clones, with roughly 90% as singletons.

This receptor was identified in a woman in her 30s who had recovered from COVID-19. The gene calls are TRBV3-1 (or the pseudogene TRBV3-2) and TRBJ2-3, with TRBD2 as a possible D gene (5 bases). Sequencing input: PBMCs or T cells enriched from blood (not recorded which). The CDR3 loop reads CASSQRADLSTDTQYF. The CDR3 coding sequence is TGTGCCAGCAGTCAGAGGGCCGATCTGAGCACAGATACGCAGTATTTT.